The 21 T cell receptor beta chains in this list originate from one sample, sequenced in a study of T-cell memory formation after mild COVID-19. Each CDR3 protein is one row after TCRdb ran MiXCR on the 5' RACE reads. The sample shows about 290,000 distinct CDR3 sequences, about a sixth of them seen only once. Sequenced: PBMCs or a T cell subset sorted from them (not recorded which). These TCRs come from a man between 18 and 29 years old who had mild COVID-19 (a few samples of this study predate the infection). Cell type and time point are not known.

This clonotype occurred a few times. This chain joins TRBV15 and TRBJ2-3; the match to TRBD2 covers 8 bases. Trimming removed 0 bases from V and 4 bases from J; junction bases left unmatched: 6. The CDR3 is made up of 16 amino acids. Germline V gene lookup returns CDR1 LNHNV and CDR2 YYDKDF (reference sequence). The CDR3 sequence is CATSRDQRGTADTQYF. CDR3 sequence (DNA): TGTGCCACCAGCAGAGATCAGCGGGGGACCGCAGATACGCAGTATTTT.

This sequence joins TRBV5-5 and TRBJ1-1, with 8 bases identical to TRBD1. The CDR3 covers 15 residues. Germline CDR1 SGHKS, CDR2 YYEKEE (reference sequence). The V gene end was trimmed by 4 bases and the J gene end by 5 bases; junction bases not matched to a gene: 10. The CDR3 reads CASSPRWTGSTEAFF. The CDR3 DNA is TGTGCCAGCAGCCCTCGTTGGACAGGGTCAACTGAAGCTTTCTTT.

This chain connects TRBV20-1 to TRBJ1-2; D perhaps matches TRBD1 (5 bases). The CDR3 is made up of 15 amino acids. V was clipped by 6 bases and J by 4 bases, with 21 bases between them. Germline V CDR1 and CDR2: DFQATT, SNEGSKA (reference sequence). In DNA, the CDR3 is TGCAGTGCCCGAGGGGAGCAGGCCCCTCTCTATGGCTACACCTTC. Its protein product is CSARGEQAPLYGYTF.

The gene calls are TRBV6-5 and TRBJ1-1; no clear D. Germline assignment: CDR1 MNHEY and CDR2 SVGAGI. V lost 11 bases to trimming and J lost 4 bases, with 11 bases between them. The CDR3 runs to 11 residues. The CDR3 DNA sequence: TGTGCCGCCGTCGAGGGCACTGAAGCTTTCTTT. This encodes CAAVEGTEAFF.

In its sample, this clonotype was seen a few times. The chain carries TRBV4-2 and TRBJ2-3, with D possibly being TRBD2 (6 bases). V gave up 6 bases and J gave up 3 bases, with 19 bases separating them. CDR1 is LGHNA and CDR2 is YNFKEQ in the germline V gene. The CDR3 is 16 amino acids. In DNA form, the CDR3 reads TGTGCCAGCAGGGGGACGGAGGGATCCGCGACAGATACGCAGTATTTT. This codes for CASRGTEGSATDTQYF.

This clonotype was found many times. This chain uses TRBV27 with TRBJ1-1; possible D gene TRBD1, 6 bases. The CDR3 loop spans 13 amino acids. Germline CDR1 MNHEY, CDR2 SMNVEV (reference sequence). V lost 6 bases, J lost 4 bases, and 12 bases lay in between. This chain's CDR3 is CASSENRVTEAFF. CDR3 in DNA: TGTGCCAGCAGCGAAAACAGGGTCACTGAAGCTTTCTTT.

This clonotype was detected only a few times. Here the CDR3 reads CASRPTASEQFF. In nucleotides, the CDR3 is TGTGCCAGCAGACCTACCGCCTCTGAGCAGTTCTTC. The rearrangement uses TRBV6-5 and TRBJ2-1; D remains ambiguous. Per the germline V gene, CDR1 is MNHEY and CDR2 is SVGAGI. The CDR3 has 12 residues. The V and J ends lost 6 bases and 9 bases respectively, with 12 bases between them.

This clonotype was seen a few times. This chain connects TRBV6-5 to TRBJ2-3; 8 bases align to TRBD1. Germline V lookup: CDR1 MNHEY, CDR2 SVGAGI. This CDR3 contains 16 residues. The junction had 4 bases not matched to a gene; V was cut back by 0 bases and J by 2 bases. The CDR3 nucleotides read TGTGCCAGCAGTTACTCGACAGGGGCGGCCACAGATACGCAGTATTTT. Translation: CASSYSTGAATDTQYF.

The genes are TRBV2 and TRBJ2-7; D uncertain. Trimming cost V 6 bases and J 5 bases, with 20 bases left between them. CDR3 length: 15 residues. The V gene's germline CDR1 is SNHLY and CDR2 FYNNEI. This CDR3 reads CASRDRSLSTHEQYF. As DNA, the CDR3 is TGTGCCAGCAGAGACCGCAGCCTGTCCACCCACGAGCAGTACTTC.

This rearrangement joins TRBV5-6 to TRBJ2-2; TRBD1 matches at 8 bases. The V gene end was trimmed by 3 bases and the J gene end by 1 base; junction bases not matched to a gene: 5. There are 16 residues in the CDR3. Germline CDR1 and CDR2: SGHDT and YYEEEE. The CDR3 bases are TGTGCCAGCAGCTCCTCGGACAGGGTGAACACCGGGGAGCTGTTTTTT. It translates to CASSSSDRVNTGELFF.

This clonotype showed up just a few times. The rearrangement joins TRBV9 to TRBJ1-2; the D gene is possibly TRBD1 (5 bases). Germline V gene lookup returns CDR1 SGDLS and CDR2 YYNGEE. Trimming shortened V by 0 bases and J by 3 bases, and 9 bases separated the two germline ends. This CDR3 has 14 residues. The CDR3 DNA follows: TGTGCCAGCAGCGTAGTCGGGACGGACTATGGCTACACCTTC. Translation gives CASSVVGTDYGYTF.

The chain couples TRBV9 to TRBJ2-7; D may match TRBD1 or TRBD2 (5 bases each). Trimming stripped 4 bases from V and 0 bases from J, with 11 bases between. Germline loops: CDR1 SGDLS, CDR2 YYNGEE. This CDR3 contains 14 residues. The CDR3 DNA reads TGTGCCAGCAGCCGTGGGGGAACCTCCTACGAGCAGTACTTC. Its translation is CASSRGGTSYEQYF.

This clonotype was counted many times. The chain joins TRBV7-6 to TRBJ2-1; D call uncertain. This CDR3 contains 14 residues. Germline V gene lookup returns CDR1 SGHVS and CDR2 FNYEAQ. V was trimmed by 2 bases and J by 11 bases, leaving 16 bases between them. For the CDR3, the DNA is TGTGCCAGCAGCTTACCCACCGCCAGCCGGAAGCAGTTCTTC. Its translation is CASSLPTASRKQFF.

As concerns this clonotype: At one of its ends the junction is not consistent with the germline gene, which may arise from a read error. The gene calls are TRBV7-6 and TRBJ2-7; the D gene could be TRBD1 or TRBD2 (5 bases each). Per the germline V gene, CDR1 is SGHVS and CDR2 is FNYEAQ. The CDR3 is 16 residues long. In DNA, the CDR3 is TGTTCCAGCAGCTCACTCCTCCGGGACGGAGACTACGAGCAGTACTTC. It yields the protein CSSSSLLRDGDYEQYF.

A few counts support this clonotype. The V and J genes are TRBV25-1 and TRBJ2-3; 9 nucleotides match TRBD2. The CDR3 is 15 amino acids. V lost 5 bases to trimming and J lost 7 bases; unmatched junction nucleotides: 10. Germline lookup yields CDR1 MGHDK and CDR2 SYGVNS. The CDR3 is CASSSASGAGNTQYF. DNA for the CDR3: TGTGCCAGCAGTTCTGCTAGCGGGGCAGGGAATACGCAGTATTTT.

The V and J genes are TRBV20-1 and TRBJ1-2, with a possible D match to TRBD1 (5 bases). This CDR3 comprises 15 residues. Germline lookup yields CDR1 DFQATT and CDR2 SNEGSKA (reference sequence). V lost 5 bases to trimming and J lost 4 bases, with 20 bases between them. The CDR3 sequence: CSARRQLVFLYGYTF. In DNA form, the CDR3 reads TGCAGTGCTCGACGACAGCTAGTCTTTCTCTATGGCTACACCTTC.

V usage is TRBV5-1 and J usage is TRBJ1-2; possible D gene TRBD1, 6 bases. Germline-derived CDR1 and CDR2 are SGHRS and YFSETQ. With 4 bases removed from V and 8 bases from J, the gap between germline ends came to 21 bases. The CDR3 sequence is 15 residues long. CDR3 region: CASSRGGGDLGGYTF. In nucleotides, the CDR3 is TGCGCCAGCAGCCGCGGCGGGGGCGACCTCGGGGGCTACACCTTC.

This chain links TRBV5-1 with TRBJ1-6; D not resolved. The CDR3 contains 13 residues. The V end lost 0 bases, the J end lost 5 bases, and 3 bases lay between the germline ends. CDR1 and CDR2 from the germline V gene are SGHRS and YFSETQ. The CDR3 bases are TGCGCCAGCAGCTTGGATGATAATTCACCCCTCCACTTT. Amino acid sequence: CASSLDDNSPLHF.

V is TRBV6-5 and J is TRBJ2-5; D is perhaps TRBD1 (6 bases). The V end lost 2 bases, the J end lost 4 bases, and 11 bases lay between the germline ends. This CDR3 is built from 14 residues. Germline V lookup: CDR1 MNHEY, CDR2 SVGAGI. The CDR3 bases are TGTGCCAGCAGTTACGGGGACATGGGAGAGACCCAGTACTTC. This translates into CASSYGDMGETQYF.

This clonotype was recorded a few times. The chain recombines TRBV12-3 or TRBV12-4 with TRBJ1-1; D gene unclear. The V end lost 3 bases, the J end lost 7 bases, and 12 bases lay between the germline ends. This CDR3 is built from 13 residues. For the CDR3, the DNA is TGTGCCAGCAGTTTGTCCAGGAACGATGAAGCTTTCTTT. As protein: CASSLSRNDEAFF.

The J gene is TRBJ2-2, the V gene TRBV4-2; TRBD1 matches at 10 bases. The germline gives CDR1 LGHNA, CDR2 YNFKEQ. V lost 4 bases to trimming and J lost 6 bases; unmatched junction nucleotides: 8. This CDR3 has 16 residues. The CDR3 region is CASSLPLTGGPGELFF. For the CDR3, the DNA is TGTGCCAGCAGCCTACCATTGACAGGGGGCCCCGGGGAGCTGTTTTTT.